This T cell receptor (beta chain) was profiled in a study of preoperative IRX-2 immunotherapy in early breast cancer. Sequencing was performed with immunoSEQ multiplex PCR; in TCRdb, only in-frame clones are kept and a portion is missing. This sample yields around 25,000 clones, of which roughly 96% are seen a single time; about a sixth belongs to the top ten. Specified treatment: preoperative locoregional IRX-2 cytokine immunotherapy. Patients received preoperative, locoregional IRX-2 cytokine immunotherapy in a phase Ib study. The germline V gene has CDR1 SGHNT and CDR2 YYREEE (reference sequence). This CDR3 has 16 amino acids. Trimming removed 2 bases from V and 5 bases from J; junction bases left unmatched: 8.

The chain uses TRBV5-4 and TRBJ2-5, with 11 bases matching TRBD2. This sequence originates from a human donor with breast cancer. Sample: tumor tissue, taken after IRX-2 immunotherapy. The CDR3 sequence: CASSFRTSGRGETQYF. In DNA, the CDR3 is TGTGCCAGCAGCTTTAGAACTAGCGGGAGAGGGGAGACCCAGTACTTC. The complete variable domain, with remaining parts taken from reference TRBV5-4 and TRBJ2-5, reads ETGVTQSPTHLIKTRGQQVTLRCSSQSGHNTVSWYQQALGQGPQFIFQYYREEENGRGNFPPRFSGLQFPNYSSELNVNALELDDSALYLCASSFRTSGRGETQYFGPGTRLLVL.